This TCR beta chain emerged from a study of T cells after posttransplantation cyclophosphamide. Study-wide points: Later post-transplant blood repertoires were often dominated by donor CD8+ memory clones. Tissue-infiltrating T cells from skin or gut overlapped little with blood T cells. Recipient CMV seropositivity and CMV reactivation strongly tracked TRB clonality.

In the case of this clone: Its antigen is undetermined.

Trimming took 6 bases from V and 4 from J, leaving 12 bases between them. CDR1 is MRHNA and CDR2 is SNTAGT in the germline V gene. The CDR3 is 13 residues long. Data came from immunoSEQ multiplex PCR; TCRdb stores just in-frame clones and leaves some out. The profile covers over 30,000 clones, none occurring a single time. V usage is TRBV6-4 and J usage is TRBJ1-1; possibly TRBD1 for D (6 bases). This sequence originates from a woman between 50 and 59 years old in good health and a related stem cell transplant donor. Sequences were obtained from PBMCs. The CDR3 loop reads CASSKQGSTEAFF. The CDR3 bases are TGTGCCAGCAGCAAACAGGGATCCACTGAAGCTTTCTTT.